The source of this T cell receptor beta chain is a study of T cell changes during pregnancy in multiple sclerosis (dated by TCRdb to the late 2010s). As for the study more broadly: The study looked at changes in the T cell repertoire across pregnancy in women with multiple sclerosis.

Based on the germline V gene (reference sequence), the CDR1 and CDR2 sequences are SEHNR and FQNEAQ. For this chain, trimming is 4 bases at the V end and 3 bases at the J end, and the number of junction bases without a gene match is 8. The CDR3 numbers 16 residues from cysteine through phenylalanine. CDR3 DNA only is kept here, 48 bases in frame from base 1. In regard to this clone: It has no known antigen specificity. Base qualities are missing; no much larger clone stands one base away.

Library preparation used the immunoSEQ multiplex PCR assay. Here the immuneACCESS table is served through TCRdb, limited to in-frame sequences with V and J called. Missing clones are a known gap in these copies; in checked studies unresolved V genes cover under half, and the rest lacks a known reason. Within this sample are tens of thousands of clones, with more than 85% of them counted one time only. The ten largest account for 2% to 2.5% of the sample. The sequence was collected from a female donor with multiple sclerosis, enrolled in a pregnancy study. This material consisted of peripheral blood, taken in the third trimester of pregnancy. The chain employs TRBV7-9 and TRBJ1-1; 10 bases in the junction line up with TRBD1. The CDR3 protein: CASSSSAGTGDTEAFF. The nucleotide sequence reads TGTGCCAGCAGCTCGTCGGCGGGGACAGGGGACACTGAAGCTTTCTTT.